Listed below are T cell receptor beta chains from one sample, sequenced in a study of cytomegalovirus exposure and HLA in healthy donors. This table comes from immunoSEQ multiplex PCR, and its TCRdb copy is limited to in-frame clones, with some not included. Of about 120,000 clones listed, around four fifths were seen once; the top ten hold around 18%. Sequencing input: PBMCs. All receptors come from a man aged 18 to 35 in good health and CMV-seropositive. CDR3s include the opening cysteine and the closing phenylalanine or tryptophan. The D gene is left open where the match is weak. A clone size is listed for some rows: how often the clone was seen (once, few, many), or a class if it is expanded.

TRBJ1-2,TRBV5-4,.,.,CASSSAEFDRGYGYTF,TGTGCCAGCAGTTCCGCAGAGTTTGACAGAGGTTATGGCTACACCTTC
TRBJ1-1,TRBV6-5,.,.,CASITNGNTEAFF,TGTGCCAGCATAACCAACGGGAACACTGAAGCTTTCTTT
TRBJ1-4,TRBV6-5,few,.,CASRGQGEKLFF,TGTGCCAGCAGGGGGCAGGGTGAAAAACTGTTTTTT
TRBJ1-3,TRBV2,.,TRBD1,CASSGPRDRVRGASGNTIYF,TGTGCCAGCAGTGGGCCAAGGGACAGGGTACGAGGAGCCTCTGGAAACACCATATATTTT
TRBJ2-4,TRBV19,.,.,CASAAAGDIQYF,TGTGCCAGTGCGGCAGCGGGCGACATTCAGTACTTC
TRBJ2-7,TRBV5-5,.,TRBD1,CASSIGTGKHYEQYF,TGTGCCAGCAGCATCGGGACAGGGAAGCACTACGAGCAGTACTTC
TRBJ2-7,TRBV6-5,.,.,CASSKTLSSYEQYF,TGTGCCAGCAGTAAAACCCTTAGCTCCTACGAGCAGTACTTC
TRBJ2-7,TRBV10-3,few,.,CAIRTKVVGEQYF,TGTGCCATCAGGACTAAGGTTGTAGGCGAGCAGTACTTC
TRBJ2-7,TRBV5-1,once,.,CASSWGGLNYEQYF,TGCGCCAGCAGCTGGGGGGGCCTTAACTACGAGCAGTACTTC
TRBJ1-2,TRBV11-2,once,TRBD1,CASSFPGTGNGYTF,TGTGCCAGCAGCTTTCCCGGGACAGGGAACGGCTACACCTTC
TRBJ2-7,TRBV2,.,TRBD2,CASRVAGLRYEQYF,TGTGCCAGCAGGGTAGCGGGACTTCGGTACGAGCAGTACTTC
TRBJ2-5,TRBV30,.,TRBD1,CAWSVTGEETQYF,TGTGCCTGGAGTGTAACAGGGGAAGAGACCCAGTACTTC
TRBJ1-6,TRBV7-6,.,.,CASSQGSGTYSPLHF,TGTGCCAGCAGCCAAGGGAGCGGGACGTATTCACCCCTCCACTTT
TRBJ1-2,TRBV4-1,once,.,CASSRPSGGDYGYTF,TGCGCCAGCAGCCGCCCCTCGGGGGGAGACTATGGCTACACCTTC
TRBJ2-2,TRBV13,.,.,CASSLPRQRNTGELFF,TGTGCCAGCAGCTTACCGAGACAAAGGAACACCGGGGAGCTGTTTTTT
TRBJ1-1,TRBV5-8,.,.,CASSYRNTEAFF,TGTGCCAGCAGCTATAGGAACACTGAAGCTTTCTTT
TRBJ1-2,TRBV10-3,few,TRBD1,CAISTPGQGSGYTF,TGTGCCATCAGCACCCCCGGACAGGGATCAGGCTACACCTTC
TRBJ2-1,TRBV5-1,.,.,CASSFFQPDEQFF,TGCGCCAGCAGCTTCTTTCAACCGGATGAGCAGTTCTTC
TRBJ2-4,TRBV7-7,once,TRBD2,CASPSGGTSGYIQYF,TGTGCCAGCCCTAGCGGGGGGACCTCGGGGTACATTCAGTACTTC
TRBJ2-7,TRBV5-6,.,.,CATRPRVSSYEQYF,TGTGCCACCCGACCGCGGGTCAGCTCCTACGAGCAGTACTTC
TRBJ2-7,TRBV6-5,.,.,CASSSLGSESYEQYF,TGTGCCAGCAGTTCTTTGGGTAGCGAGTCCTACGAGCAGTACTTC
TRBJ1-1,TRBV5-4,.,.,CASSLSGTGELEEAFF,TGTGCCAGCAGCTTGTCGGGTACGGGTGAGTTAGAAGAAGCTTTCTTT
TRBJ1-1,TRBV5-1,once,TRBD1,CASSLTGGILVDTEAFF,TGCGCCAGCAGCTTGACAGGGGGCATCTTGGTTGACACTGAAGCTTTCTTT
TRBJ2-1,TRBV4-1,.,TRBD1,CASSQGGTGSNEQFF,TGCGCCAGCAGCCAAGGAGGGACAGGGTCGAATGAGCAGTTCTTC
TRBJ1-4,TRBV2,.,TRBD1,CASSAGQGSEKLFF,TGTGCCAGTTCGGCGGGACAGGGTTCGGAAAAACTGTTTTTT
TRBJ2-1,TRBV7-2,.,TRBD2,CASSLGLAGSYNEQFF,TGTGCCAGCAGCTTAGGACTAGCCGGCTCCTACAATGAGCAGTTCTTC
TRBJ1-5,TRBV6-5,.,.,CASTDRLNQPQHF,TGTGCCAGCACCGACAGGTTAAATCAGCCCCAGCATTTT
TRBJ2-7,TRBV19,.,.,CASSMAQGSYEQYF,TGTGCCAGTAGTATGGCTCAGGGGAGCTACGAGCAGTACTTC
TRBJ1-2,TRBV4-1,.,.,CASSQGAGDYGYTF,TGCGCCAGCAGCCAAGGTGCGGGGGACTATGGCTACACCTTC
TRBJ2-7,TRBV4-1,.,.,CASSQDIVQAYEQYF,TGCGCCAGCAGCCAAGATATCGTACAAGCCTACGAGCAGTACTTC
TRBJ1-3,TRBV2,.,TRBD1,CASSETGTSGNTIYF,TGTGCCAGCAGTGAGACAGGGACCTCTGGAAACACCATATATTTT
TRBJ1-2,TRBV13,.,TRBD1,CASSAKQGGTF,TGTGCCAGCAGCGCTAAACAGGGGGGCACCTTC
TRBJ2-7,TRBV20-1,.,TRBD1,CSAHYRGVQYF,TGCAGTGCCCATTACAGGGGCGTGCAGTACTTC
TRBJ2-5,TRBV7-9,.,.,CASASGWETQYF,TGTGCCAGCGCCTCCGGTTGGGAGACCCAGTACTTC
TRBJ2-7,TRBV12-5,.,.,CASGLVRGEGAFYEQYF,TGTGCTAGTGGTTTGGTCAGAGGAGAGGGAGCCTTTTACGAGCAGTACTTC
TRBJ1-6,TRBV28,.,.,CAERADTDNSPLHF,TGTGCAGAAAGGGCGGACACAGATAATTCACCCCTCCACTTT
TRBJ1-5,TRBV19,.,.,CASRSGHYSNQPQHF,TGTGCCAGTAGGTCGGGACACTATAGCAATCAGCCCCAGCATTTT
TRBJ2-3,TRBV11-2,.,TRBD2,CASSDGPSGSYTQYF,TGTGCCAGCAGCGACGGACCAAGCGGGAGTTATACGCAGTATTTT
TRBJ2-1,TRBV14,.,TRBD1,CASSQSTGANEQFF,TGTGCCAGCAGCCAAAGCACAGGGGCCAATGAGCAGTTCTTC
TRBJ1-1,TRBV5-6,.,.,CASSLGGGTEAFF,TGTGCCAGCAGCTTGGGAGGGGGAACTGAAGCTTTCTTT
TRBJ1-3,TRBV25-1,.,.,CASSEGTYTGNTIYF,TGTGCCAGCAGTGAGGGGACATACACTGGAAACACCATATATTTT
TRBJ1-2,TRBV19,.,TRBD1,CACRDSFQNYGYTF,TGTGCCTGTAGGGACAGTTTCCAAAACTATGGCTACACCTTC
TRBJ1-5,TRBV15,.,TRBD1,CATSRTGSGQPQHF,TGTGCCACCAGCAGGACAGGGAGCGGTCAGCCCCAGCATTTT
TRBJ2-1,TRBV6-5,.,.,CASSEGAEGEQFF,TGTGCCAGCAGTGAAGGGGCGGAGGGGGAGCAGTTCTTC